A selection of T cell receptor beta chains follows, all from one sample in a study of CD8+ T cells in alopecia areata. Only in-frame clones appear in the TCRdb table, and some are missing; sequencing was by immunoSEQ multiplex PCR. The repertoire has hundreds of thousands of clones, roughly two thirds of them found once; the top ten carry approximately 1.2%. Sample: CD4+ T cells sorted from blood, taken at week 0. These receptors originate from a human donor with alopecia areata. CDR3s include the opening cysteine and the closing phenylalanine or tryptophan. Fields, in order: J gene, V gene, D gene, clone size, CDR3 protein, CDR3 DNA. The D gene is left open where the match is weak. Where a row states a size, it is once, few, many or the class of an expanded clone; other rows omit it.

TRBJ2-7,TRBV19,NA,NA,CASADYSYEQYF,TGTGCCAGTGCTGATTACTCCTACGAGCAGTACTTC
TRBJ2-5,TRBV7-2,NA,once,CASSSGRGRQETQYF,TGTGCCAGCAGCTCAGGCCGGGGCCGACAAGAGACCCAGTACTTC
TRBJ1-2,TRBV29-1,TRBD1,once,CSASEGAVGYGYTF,TGCAGCGCCTCGGAGGGGGCAGTTGGGTATGGCTACACCTTC
TRBJ1-5,TRBV30,NA,NA,CAWREGGSQPQHF,TGTGCCTGGAGGGAAGGGGGGAGTCAGCCCCAGCATTTT
TRBJ2-2,TRBV15,TRBD1,NA,CATSRDPDRGRELFF,TGTGCCACCAGCAGAGATCCGGACAGGGGCAGGGAGCTGTTTTTT
TRBJ2-1,TRBV5-4,TRBD2,NA,CASSFTSGGPNEQFF,TGTGCCAGCAGCTTTACTAGCGGGGGTCCGAATGAGCAGTTCTTC
TRBJ1-1,TRBV29-1,NA,NA,CSVEIFTGTEAFF,TGCAGCGTTGAAATCTTCACAGGCACTGAAGCTTTCTTT
TRBJ2-6,TRBV5-1,TRBD1,few,CASSLAGQESVLTF,TGCGCCAGCAGCTTGGCGGGACAGGAAAGCGTCCTGACTTTC
TRBJ2-1,TRBV13,TRBD1,NA,CASSLGDRGNEQFF,TGTGCCAGCAGCTTAGGGGACAGGGGCAATGAGCAGTTCTTC
TRBJ2-1,TRBV5-1,NA,NA,CASSSPGDNEQFF,TGCGCCAGCAGCTCCCCGGGGGACAATGAGCAGTTCTTC
TRBJ1-4,TRBV7-9,NA,NA,CASSPRQATNEKLFF,TGTGCCAGCAGCCCCCGACAGGCAACTAATGAAAAACTGTTTTTT
TRBJ1-6,TRBV15,NA,once,CATSSPNSPLHF,TGTGCCACCAGCAGCCCTAATTCACCCCTCCACTTT
TRBJ1-4,TRBV5-6,NA,NA,CASSPVGNEKLFF,TGTGCCAGCAGCCCGGTAGGAAATGAAAAACTGTTTTTT
TRBJ2-3,TRBV6-1,TRBD1,NA,CASRETGWRTQYF,TGTGCCAGCAGAGAGACAGGGTGGCGTACGCAGTATTTT
TRBJ2-5,TRBV29-1,NA,NA,CSVSQQETQYF,TGCAGCGTTTCCCAGCAAGAGACCCAGTACTTC
TRBJ2-1,TRBV29-1,TRBD1,NA,CSAAGQGSYNEQFF,TGCAGCGCCGCCGGACAGGGATCCTACAATGAGCAGTTCTTC
TRBJ2-3,TRBV7-9,NA,NA,CASSPQVPISTDTQYF,TGTGCCAGCAGCCCCCAGGTGCCGATTAGCACAGATACGCAGTATTTT
TRBJ2-7,TRBV14,NA,NA,CASSLTHALNEQYF,TGTGCCAGCAGTCTTACCCACGCCCTGAACGAGCAGTACTTC
TRBJ1-5,TRBV27,NA,NA,CASCRYSGGAQPQHF,TGTGCCAGCTGCCGTTATTCCGGAGGGGCTCAGCCCCAGCATTTT
TRBJ1-6,TRBV28,TRBD1,few,CASSPRQGANSPLHF,TGTGCCAGCAGTCCCCGACAGGGGGCTAATTCACCCCTCCACTTT
TRBJ2-7,TRBV30,NA,NA,CASQGWYEQYF,TGTGCCTCACAGGGTTGGTACGAGCAGTACTTC
TRBJ1-5,TRBV30,NA,NA,CAWSGGRDQPQHF,TGTGCCTGGAGTGGGGGTCGGGATCAGCCCCAGCATTTT
TRBJ1-1,TRBV5-4,NA,once,CASSSTASWDTEAFF,TGTGCCAGCAGCTCGACAGCCTCGTGGGACACTGAAGCTTTCTTT
TRBJ2-3,TRBV30,TRBD2,NA,CAWSFGRGVDTQYF,TGTGCCTGGAGTTTCGGCCGGGGGGTTGATACGCAGTATTTT
TRBJ1-6,TRBV7-9,NA,NA,CASSSQGNSPLHF,TGTGCCAGCAGCTCTCAGGGGAATTCACCCCTCCACTTT
TRBJ2-7,TRBV7-3,NA,NA,CASSRAPGYEQYF,TGTGCCAGCAGCCGAGCCCCAGGGTACGAGCAGTACTTC
TRBJ1-2,TRBV29-1,TRBD1,NA,CSVGWTGMLGYTF,TGCAGCGTTGGCTGGACAGGGATGCTCGGCTACACCTTC